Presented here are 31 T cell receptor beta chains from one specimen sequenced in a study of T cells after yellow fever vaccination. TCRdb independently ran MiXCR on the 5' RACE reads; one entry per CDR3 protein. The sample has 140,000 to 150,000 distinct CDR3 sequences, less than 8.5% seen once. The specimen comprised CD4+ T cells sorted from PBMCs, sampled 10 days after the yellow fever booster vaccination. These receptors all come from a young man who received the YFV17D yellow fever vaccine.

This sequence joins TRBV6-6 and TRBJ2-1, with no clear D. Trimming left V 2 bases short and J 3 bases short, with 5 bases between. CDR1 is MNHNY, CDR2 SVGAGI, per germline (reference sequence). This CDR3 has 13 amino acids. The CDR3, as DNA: TGTGCCAGCAGTTACGAGGTCTACAATGAGCAGTTCTTC. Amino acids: CASSYEVYNEQFF.

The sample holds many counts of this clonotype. Here the CDR3 reads CASSYSNPTGYYGYTF. In nucleotides, the CDR3 is TGTGCCAGCAGTTACTCGAACCCCACGGGTTACTATGGCTACACCTTC. The V and J genes are TRBV6-5 and TRBJ1-2, with D unclear. V shed 0 bases and J shed 3 bases, with 14 bases lying between them. Per germline, CDR1 MNHEY and CDR2 SVGAGI. CDR3 length: 16 amino acids.

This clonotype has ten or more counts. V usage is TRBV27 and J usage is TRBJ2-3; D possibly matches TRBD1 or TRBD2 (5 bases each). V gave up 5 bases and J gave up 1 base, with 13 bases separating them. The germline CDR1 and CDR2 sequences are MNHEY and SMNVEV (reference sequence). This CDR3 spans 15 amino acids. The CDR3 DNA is TGTGCCAGCAGTGGGGGTCTAGTAGGCACAGATACGCAGTATTTT. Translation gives CASSGGLVGTDTQYF.

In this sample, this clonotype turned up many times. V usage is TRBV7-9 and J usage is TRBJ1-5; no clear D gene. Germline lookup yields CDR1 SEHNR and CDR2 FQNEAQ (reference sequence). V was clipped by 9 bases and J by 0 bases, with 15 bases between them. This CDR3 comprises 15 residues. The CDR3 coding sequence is TGTGCCAGTCGGGGTCACGGCAATAGCAATCAGCCCCAGCATTTT. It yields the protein CASRGHGNSNQPQHF.

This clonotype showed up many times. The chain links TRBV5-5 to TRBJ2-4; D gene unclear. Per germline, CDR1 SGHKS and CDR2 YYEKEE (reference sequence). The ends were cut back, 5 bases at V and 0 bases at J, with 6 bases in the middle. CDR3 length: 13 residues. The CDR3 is CASSDIAKNIQYF. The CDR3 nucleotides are TGTGCCAGCAGTGATATAGCCAAAAACATTCAGTACTTC.

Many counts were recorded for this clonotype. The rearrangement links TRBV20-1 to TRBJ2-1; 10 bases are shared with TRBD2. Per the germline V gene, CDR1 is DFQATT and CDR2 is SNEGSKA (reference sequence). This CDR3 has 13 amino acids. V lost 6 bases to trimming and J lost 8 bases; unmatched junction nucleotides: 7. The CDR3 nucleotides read TGCAGTGCACCTAGCGGGAGTTTCGATGAGCAGTTCTTC. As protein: CSAPSGSFDEQFF.

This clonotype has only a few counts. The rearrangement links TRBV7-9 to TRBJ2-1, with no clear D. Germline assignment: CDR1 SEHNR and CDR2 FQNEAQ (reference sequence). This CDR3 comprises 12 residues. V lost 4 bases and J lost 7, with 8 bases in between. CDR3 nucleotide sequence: TGTGCCAGCAGCTGGGATCGGAATGAGCAGTTCTTC. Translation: CASSWDRNEQFF.

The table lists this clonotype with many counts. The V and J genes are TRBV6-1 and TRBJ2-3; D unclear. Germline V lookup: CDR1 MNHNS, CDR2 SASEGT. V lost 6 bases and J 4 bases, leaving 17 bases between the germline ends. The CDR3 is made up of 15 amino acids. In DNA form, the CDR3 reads TGTGCCAGCAGCCCCGCTGCATCATCTGCAGATACGCAGTATTTT. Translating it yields CASSPAASSADTQYF.

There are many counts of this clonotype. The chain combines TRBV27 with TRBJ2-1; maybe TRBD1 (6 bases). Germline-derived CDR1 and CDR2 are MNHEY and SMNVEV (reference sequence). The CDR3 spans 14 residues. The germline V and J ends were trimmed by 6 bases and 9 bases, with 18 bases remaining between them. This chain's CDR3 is CASREQGPRGEQFF. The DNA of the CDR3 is TGTGCCAGCAGGGAACAGGGCCCGAGGGGTGAGCAGTTCTTC.

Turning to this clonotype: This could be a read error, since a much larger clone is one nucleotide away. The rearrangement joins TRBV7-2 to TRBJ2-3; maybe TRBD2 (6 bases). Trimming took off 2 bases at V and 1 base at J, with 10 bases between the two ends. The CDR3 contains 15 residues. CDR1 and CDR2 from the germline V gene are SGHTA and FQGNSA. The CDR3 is CASSLRGRGTDTQYF. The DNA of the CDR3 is TGTGCCAGCAGCTTACGGGGGAGAGGCACAGATACGCAGTATTTT.

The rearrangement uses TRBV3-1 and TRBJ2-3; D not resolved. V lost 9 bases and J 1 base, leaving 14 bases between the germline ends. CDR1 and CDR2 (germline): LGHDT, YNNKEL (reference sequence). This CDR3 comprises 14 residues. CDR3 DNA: TGTGCCAGTGGGGTGGGCGGAGGCACAGATACGCAGTATTTT. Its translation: CASGVGGGTDTQYF.

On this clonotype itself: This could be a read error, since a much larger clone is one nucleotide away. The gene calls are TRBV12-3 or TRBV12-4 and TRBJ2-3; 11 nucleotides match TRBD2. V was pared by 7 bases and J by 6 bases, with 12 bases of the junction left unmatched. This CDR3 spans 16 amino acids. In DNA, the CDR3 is TGTGCCAGCACTCGGCGATTAGCGGGAGGGCCGGATACGCAGTATTTT. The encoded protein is CASTRRLAGGPDTQYF.

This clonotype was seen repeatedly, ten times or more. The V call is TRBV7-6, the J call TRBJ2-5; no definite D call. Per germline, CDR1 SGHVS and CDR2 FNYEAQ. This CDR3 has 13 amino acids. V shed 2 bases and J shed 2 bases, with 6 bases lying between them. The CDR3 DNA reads TGTGCCAGCAGCTTAAATCGACAAGAGACCCAGTACTTC. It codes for CASSLNRQETQYF.

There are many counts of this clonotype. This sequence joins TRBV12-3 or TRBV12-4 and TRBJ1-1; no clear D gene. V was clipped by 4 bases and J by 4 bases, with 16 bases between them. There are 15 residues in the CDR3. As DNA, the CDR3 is TGTGCCAGCAGTTATTCTTCGGGCGGAAGCACTGAAGCTTTCTTT. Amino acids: CASSYSSGGSTEAFF.

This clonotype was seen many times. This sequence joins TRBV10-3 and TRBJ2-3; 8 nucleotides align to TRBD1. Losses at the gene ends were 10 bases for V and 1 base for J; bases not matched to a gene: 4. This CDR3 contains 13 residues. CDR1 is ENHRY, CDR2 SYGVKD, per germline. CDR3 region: CATGQGGTDTQYF. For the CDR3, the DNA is TGTGCCACAGGACAGGGAGGCACAGATACGCAGTATTTT.

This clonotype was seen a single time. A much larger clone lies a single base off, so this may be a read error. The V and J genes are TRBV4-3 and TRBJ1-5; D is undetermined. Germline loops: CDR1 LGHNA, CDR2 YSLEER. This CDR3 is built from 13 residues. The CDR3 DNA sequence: TGCGCCAGCAGCGAAGATGGGGTGCAGCCCCAGCATTTT. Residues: CASSEDGVQPQHF.

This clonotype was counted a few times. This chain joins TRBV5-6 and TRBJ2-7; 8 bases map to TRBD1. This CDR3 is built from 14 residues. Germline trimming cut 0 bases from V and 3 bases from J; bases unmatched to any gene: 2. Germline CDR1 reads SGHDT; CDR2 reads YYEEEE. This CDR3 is CASSLGQGFYEQYF. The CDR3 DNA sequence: TGTGCCAGCAGCTTGGGACAGGGGTTCTACGAGCAGTACTTC.

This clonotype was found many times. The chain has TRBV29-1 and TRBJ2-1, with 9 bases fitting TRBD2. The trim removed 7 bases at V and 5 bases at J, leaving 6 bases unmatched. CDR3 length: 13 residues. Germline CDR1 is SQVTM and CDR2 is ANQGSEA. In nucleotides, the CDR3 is TGCAGCGCCGGGACTAGCCTGAACAATGAGCAGTTCTTC. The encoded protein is CSAGTSLNNEQFF.

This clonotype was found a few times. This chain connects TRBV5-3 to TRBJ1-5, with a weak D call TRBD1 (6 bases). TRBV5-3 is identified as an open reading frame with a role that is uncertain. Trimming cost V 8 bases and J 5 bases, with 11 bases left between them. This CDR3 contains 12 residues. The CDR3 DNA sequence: TGTGCCAGCACAGGGACTCATCAGCCCCAGCATTTT. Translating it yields CASTGTHQPQHF.

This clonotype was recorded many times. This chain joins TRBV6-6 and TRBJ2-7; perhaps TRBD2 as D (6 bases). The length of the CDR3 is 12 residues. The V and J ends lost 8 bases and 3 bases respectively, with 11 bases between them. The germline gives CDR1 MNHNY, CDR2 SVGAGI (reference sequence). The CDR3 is CASEKGGYEQYF. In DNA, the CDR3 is TGTGCCAGCGAAAAGGGAGGCTACGAGCAGTACTTC.

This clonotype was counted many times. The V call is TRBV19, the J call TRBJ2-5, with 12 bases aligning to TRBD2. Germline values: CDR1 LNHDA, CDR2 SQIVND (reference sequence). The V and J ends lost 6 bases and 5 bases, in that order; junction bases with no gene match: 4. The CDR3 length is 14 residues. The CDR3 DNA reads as TGTGCCAGTAGGACTAGCGGGAGTAGGGAGACCCAGTACTTC. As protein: CASRTSGSRETQYF.

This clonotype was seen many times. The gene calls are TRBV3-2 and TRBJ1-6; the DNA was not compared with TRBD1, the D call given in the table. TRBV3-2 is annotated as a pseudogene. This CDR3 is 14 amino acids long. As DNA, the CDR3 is TGTGCCAGCAGCCTGGACAGCTATAATTCACCCCTCCACTTT. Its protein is CASSLDSYNSPLHF.

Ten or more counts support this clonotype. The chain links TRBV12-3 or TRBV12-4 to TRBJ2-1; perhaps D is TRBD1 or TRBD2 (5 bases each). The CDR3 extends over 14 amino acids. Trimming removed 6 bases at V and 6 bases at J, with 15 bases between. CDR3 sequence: CASRAGYGTNEQFF. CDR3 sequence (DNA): TGTGCCAGCAGAGCTGGGTACGGGACCAATGAGCAGTTCTTC.

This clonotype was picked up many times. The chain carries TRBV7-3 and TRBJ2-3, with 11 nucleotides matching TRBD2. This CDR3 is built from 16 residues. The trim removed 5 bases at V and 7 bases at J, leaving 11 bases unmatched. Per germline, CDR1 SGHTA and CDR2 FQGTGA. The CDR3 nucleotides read TGTGCCAGCAGCAAGGGACTAGCGGAGCCTCTCCATACGCAGTATTTT. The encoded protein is CASSKGLAEPLHTQYF.

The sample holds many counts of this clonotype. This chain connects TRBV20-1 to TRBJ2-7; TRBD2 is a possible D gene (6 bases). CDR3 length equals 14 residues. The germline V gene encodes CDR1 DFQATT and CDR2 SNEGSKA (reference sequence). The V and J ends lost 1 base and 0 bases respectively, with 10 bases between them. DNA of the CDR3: TGCAGTGCTAGAGGTCCCGGGAGCTCCTACGAGCAGTACTTC. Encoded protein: CSARGPGSSYEQYF.

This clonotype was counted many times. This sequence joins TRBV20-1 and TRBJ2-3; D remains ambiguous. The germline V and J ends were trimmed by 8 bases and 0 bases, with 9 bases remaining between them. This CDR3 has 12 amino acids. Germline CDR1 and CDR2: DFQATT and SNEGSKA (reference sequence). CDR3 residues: CSSGVSTDTQYF. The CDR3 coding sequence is TGCAGTTCCGGAGTCAGCACAGATACGCAGTATTTT.

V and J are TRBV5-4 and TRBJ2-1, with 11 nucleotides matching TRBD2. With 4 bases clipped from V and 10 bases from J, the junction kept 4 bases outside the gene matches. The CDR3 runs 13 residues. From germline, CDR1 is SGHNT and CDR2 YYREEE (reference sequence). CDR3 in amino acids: CASSQTSGKEQFF. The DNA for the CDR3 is TGTGCCAGCAGCCAGACTAGCGGGAAGGAGCAGTTCTTC.

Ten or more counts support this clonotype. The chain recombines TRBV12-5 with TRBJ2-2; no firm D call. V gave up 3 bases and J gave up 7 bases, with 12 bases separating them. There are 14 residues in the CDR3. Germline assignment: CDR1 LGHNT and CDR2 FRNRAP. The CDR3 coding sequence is TGTGCTAGTGGTTTTGGTGTGATAGGCGGGGAGCTGTTTTTT. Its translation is CASGFGVIGGELFF.

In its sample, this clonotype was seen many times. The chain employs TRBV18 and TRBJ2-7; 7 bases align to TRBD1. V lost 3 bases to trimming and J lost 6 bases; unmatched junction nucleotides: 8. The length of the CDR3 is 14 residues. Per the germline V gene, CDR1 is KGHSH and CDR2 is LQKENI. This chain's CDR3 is CASSPETGLGEQYF. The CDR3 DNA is TGTGCCAGCTCACCTGAGACAGGGCTGGGCGAGCAGTACTTC.

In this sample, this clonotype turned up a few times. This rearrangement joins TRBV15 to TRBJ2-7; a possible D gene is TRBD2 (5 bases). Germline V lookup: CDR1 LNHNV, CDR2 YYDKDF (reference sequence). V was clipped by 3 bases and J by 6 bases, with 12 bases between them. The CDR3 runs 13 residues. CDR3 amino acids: CATSSRRRIEQYF. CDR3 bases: TGTGCCACCAGCAGCCGGAGGCGCATCGAGCAGTACTTC.

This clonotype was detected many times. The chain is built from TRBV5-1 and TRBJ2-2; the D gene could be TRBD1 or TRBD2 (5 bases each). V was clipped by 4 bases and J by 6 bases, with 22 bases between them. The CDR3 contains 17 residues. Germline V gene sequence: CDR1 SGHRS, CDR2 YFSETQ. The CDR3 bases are TGCGCCAGCAGCCGGGACCCAGTGGGGTTTGATGCCGGGGAGCTGTTTTTT. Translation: CASSRDPVGFDAGELFF. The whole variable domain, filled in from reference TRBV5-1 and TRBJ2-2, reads KAGVTQTPRYLIKTRGQQVTLSCSPISGHRSVSWYQQTPGQGLQFLFEYFSETQRNKGNFPGRFSGRQFSNSRSEMNVSTLELGDSALYLCASSRDPVGFDAGELFFGEGSRLTVL.